Below, one T cell receptor beta chain is given with its context. Germline CDR1 and CDR2: SGHDN and FVKESK. The CDR3 covers 20 residues. Trimming took 0 bases from V and 2 from J; bases not matched to a gene: 17. This sample is part of a study of cytomegalovirus exposure and HLA in healthy donors. The PCR ran on 60 Vbeta and 13 Jbeta primers. TCRdb's copy holds only in-frame clones and misses some; the assay was immunoSEQ multiplex PCR. Altogether 200,000 to 250,000 clones are present, over 75% being singletons, with the ten largest covering roughly 10%. The TCR originated in a woman aged 45-65 years in good health and CMV-seropositive. The gene calls are TRBV14 and TRBJ2-3; 7 bases match TRBD1. Sequencing was done on a sample of PBMCs. The CDR3, as DNA: TGTGCCAGCAGCCAAGAGATGGGGGACAGAGTTAAGGGGGACACAGATACGCAGTATTTT. It encodes CASSQEMGDRVKGDTDTQYF.